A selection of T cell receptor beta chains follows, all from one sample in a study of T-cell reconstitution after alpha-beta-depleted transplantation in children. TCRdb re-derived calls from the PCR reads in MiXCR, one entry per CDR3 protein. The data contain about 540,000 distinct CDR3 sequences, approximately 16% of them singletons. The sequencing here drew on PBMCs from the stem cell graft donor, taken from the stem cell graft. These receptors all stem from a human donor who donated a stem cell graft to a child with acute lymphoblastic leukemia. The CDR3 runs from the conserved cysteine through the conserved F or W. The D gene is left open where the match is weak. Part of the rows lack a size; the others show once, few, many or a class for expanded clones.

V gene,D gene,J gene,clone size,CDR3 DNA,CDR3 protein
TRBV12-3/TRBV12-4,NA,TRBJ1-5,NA,TGTGCCAGCAGGGGAGAGGATGGGGCTCGGCCCCAGCATTTT,CASRGEDGARPQHF
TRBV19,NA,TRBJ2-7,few,TGTGCCAGTTCGCAGGTCGACTACGAGCAGTACTTC,CASSQVDYEQYF
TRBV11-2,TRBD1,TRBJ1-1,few,TGTGCCAGCAGCACAACAGGGGGAGTAACTGAAGCTTTCTTT,CASSTTGGVTEAFF
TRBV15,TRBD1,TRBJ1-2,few,TGTGCCACCAGCAGAGAGGACAGGGGCTATGGCTACACCTTC,CATSREDRGYGYTF
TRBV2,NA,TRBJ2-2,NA,TGTGCCAGTACTTTGGGGGCGGCGAACACCGGGGAGCTGTTTTTT,CASTLGAANTGELFF
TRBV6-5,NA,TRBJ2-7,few,TGTGCCAGCAGCCGTAGTCTAGTTAACGGGGACTACGAGCAGTACTTC,CASSRSLVNGDYEQYF
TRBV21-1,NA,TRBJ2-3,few,TGTGCCAGCAGCAAAGACCTACAGGGCCCTAGCGGCGGTTTAAGCACAGATACGCAGTATTTT,CASSKDLQGPSGGLSTDTQYF
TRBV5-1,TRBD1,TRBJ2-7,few,TGCGCCAGCACTTGGACAGGCGGTTTCTACGAGCAGTACTTC,CASTWTGGFYEQYF
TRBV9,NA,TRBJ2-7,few,TGTGCCAGCAGCGTTGGAGGGAGTAGAACCGAGCAGTACTTC,CASSVGGSRTEQYF
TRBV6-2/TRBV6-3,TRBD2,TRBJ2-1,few,TGTGCCAGCAGTTACTCAACTAGCGGGATTCCCCTCTCCTACAATGAGCAGTTCTTC,CASSYSTSGIPLSYNEQFF
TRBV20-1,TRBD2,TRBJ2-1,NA,TGCAGAGCAGCGGGAGGGCCTATTGAGCAGTTCTTC,CRAAGGPIEQFF
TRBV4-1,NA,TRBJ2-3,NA,TGCGCCAGCAGCCAGGACCCCCTCGTAGCCGCAGATACGCAGTATTTT,CASSQDPLVAADTQYF
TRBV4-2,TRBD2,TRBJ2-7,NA,TGTGCCAGCAGCCAAAGGGTGTGGACTAGCGGGAGGGCCGATCTTGCCTACGAGCAGTACTTC,CASSQRVWTSGRADLAYEQYF
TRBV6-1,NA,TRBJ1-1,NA,TGTGCCAGCGTGTGGTCTTGGACCAGTGAAGCTTTCTTT,CASVWSWTSEAFF
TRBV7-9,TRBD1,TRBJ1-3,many,TGTGCCAGCAGCTTGGGACAGGGAACGGGAAACACCATATATTTT,CASSLGQGTGNTIYF
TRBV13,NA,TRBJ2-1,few,TGTGCCAGCAGCCCCCTCTCGCGCAATGAGCAGTTCTTC,CASSPLSRNEQFF
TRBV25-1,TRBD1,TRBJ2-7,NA,TGTGCCAGCAGTGATGGGGCCGGGACAGGGGTCTCCTACGAGCAGTACTTC,CASSDGAGTGVSYEQYF
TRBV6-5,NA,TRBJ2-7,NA,TGTGCCAGCAGTTACGCTACAAGGGACTACGAGCAGTACTTC,CASSYATRDYEQYF
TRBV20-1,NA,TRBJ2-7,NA,TGCAGTGCTATTGCGGGGGCGGGGTACGAGCAGTACTTC,CSAIAGAGYEQYF
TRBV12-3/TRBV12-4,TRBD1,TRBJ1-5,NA,TGTGCCAGCAGGGGACAGGGTTTTGGTCAGCCCCAGCATTTT,CASRGQGFGQPQHF
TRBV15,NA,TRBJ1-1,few,TGTGCCACCAGCAGAGATCCGGCTTTCTTT,CATSRDPAFF
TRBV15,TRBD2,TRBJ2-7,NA,TGTGCCACCAGCAGAGACGTAGCGGGAGTCGACGAGCAGTACTTC,CATSRDVAGVDEQYF
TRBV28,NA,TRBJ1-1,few,TGTGCCAGCAGAAACCAGGGGTTCTCTGAAGCTTTCTTT,CASRNQGFSEAFF
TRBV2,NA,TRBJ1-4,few,TGTGCCAGCAAGATCCGACAAGCAACTAATGAAAAACTGTTTTTT,CASKIRQATNEKLFF
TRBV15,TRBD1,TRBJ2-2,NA,TGTGCCACCAGCAGTTCCCAACTTAGACAGGGGGTCACCGGGGACCTGTTTTTT,CATSSSQLRQGVTGDLFF
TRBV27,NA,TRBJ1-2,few,TGTGCCAGTACTGCGGGAGGGAGGTATGGCTACACCTTC,CASTAGGRYGYTF
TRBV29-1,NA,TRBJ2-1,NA,TGCAGCGTTCGAACTAGCTACAATGAGCAGTTCTTC,CSVRTSYNEQFF
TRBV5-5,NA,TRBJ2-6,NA,TGTGCCAGCAGCTTCTCACCCTCTGGGGCCAACGTCCTGACTTTC,CASSFSPSGANVLTF
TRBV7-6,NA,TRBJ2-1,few,TGTGCCAGCAGCGGACTGAGTGGACCCGTTTTGATCAATGAGCAGTTCTTC,CASSGLSGPVLINEQFF
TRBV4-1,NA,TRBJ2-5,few,TGCGCCAGCAGCCAAGGACCACTAACGGAGACCCAGTACTTC,CASSQGPLTETQYF
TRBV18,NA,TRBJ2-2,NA,TGTGCCAGCTCCGGGGAAACCGGGGAGCTGTTTTTT,CASSGETGELFF
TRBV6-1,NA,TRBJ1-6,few,TGTGCCAGCAGTGAAGCGTCCAGGGGAAAGGGGAATTCACCCCTCCACTTT,CASSEASRGKGNSPLHF
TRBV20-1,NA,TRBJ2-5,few,TGCAGTGCCTTCCCACTGGCGGGACAAGAGACCCAGTACTTC,CSAFPLAGQETQYF
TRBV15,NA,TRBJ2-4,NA,TGTGCCACCAGCAGAGATTTCGGAACCAAAAACATTCAGTACTTC,CATSRDFGTKNIQYF
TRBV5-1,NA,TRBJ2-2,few,TGCGCCAGCAGCGTACAGGGGAACACCGGGGAGCTGTTTTTT,CASSVQGNTGELFF
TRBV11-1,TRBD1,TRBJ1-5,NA,TGTGCCAGCAGCTTAGGGGACAGGTCCCCTCCTAGCAATCAGCCCCAGCATTTT,CASSLGDRSPPSNQPQHF
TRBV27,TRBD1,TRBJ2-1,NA,TGTGCCAGCAGTTTAGTTGCGACAGGGCTTAATGAGCAGTTCTTC,CASSLVATGLNEQFF
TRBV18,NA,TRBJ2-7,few,TGTGCCAGCTCACTTAACTTCCACGAGCAGTACTTC,CASSLNFHEQYF
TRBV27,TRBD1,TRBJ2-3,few,TGTGCCAGCAGTCTTCGACAGGGCTGGAGCACAGATACGCAGTATTTT,CASSLRQGWSTDTQYF
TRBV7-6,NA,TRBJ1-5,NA,TGTGCCAGCAGCTTTGGGGGGGGGCGAGTCAATCAGCCCCAGCATTTT,CASSFGGGRVNQPQHF
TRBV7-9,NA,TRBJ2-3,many,TGTGCCAGCAGTCTGGTCCCGGGACAAGTGGAAGATACGCAGTATTTT,CASSLVPGQVEDTQYF
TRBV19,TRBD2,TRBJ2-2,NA,TGTGCCGGGACTAGCGGGATTCCCGGGGAGCTGTTTTTT,CAGTSGIPGELFF
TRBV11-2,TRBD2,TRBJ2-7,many,TGTGCCAGCAGCCCACTAGCGAGACAGAGCTCCTACGAGCAGTACTTC,CASSPLARQSSYEQYF
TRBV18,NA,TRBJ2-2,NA,TGTGCCAGCTCACCAACGGGGCCCGGGGAGCTGTTTTTT,CASSPTGPGELFF
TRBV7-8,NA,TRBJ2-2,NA,TGTGCCAGCAGCCGCTGGGACACCGGGGAGCTGTTTTTT,CASSRWDTGELFF
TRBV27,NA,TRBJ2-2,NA,TGTGCCAGCAGTTTAGGTCCGGGAGCTGGAGTAGCCGGGGAGCTGTTTTTT,CASSLGPGAGVAGELFF
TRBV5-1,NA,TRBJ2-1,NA,TGCGCCAGCATAGTCACGGTGGAGGAGTTCTTC,CASIVTVEEFF
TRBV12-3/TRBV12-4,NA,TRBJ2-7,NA,TGTGCCAGCAGAGGAGCGGGTCGATACTACGAGCAGTACTTC,CASRGAGRYYEQYF
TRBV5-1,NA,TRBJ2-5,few,TGCGCCAGCAGCTTGGGGGCAGGACTACAAGAGACCCAGTACTTC,CASSLGAGLQETQYF
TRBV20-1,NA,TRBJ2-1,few,TGCAGTGCTAGAAATCTAGTTTGGAGGGGGAGGGCCCCCAATGAGCAGTTCTTC,CSARNLVWRGRAPNEQFF
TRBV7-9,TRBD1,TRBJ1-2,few,TGTGCCAGCAGTAAATACGGGACAGAGGATGGCTACACCTTC,CASSKYGTEDGYTF
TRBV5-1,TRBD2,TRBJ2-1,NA,TGCGCCAGCAGCCCCCAAATGGGACTAGCGGGGGTGAATGAGCAGTTCTTC,CASSPQMGLAGVNEQFF
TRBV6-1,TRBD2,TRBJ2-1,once,TGTGCCAGCCAGGTGATCGGACTAGCGGGCGCAAGGGCTGTCTTC,CASQVIGLAGARAVF
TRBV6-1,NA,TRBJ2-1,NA,TGTGCCAGCAGCGTACAGGTCATCGGTGGCAATGAGCAGTTCTTC,CASSVQVIGGNEQFF